This T cell receptor (beta chain) was found in a study of sequential checkpoint blockade in melanoma. Study context: About two dozen patients had tumor biopsies before treatment and at week 13.

Indicated treatment: randomized to nivolumab then ipilimumab (arm A) or the reverse (arm B). Patients had received no earlier DNA-damaging chemotherapy. A remark on this clone: What it binds is unknown. One end of the junction does not line up with germline, which may come from a read error.

Sequencing was performed with immunoSEQ multiplex PCR; in TCRdb, only in-frame clones are kept and a portion is missing. The profile shows approximately 860 clones, 25% of them singletons. Study-wide results and caveats: T-cell fraction and clonality followed PD-L1 and CD8+ counts, not mutational load. Pretreatment TIL clonality tracked with response in the nivolumab-first arm.

Germline V gene data show CDR1 as MDHEN and CDR2 as SYDVKM. CDR3 length: 13 amino acids. Sequencing used tumor tissue (inferred from file names), obtained from a patient given nivolumab and ipilimumab in sequence. The TCR sequence derives from a human donor with melanoma. The chain carries TRBV28 and TRBJ2-7; D is tentatively TRBD1 or TRBD2 (6 bases each). The CDR3 coding sequence is TGTGCCAGCCGTTTGGGGGGCACCTACGAGCAGTACTTC. Translated: CASRLGGTYEQYF.